Presented here are 10 T cell receptor beta chains from one specimen sequenced in a study of T cells in Graves' hyperthyroidism and ophthalmopathy. What was amplified from RNA transcripts were TCR beta CDR3 regions. Carried out on the TCR CDR3, a first-round RT-PCR used the HTBI primer set. TCRdb recomputed calls from the multiplex PCR reads with MiXCR, one row per CDR3 protein. Altogether hundreds of thousands of distinct CDR3 sequences are present, approximately 25% being singletons, with the ten largest covering roughly 12%. Sequencing used blood. The receptors derive from a woman aged 30 to 39 with Graves' ophthalmopathy.

The sample holds a few counts of this clonotype. The chain couples TRBV6-1 to TRBJ2-5; 9 bases line up with TRBD2. J was trimmed by 4 bases and V by 3 bases; bases with no gene match: 6. Germline CDR1 MNHNS, CDR2 SASEGT. This CDR3 is built from 15 residues. CDR3 coding DNA: TGTGCCAGCAGTGATAGGGCGGGGGGGCCAGAGACCCAGTACTTC. Translation gives CASSDRAGGPETQYF.

This clonotype occurred many times. The chain couples TRBV2 to TRBJ1-2, with 8 nucleotides matching TRBD1. The V gene's germline CDR1 is SNHLY and CDR2 FYNNEI. The CDR3 sequence is 15 residues long. With 7 bases clipped from V and 2 bases from J, the junction kept 9 bases outside the gene matches. The CDR3, as DNA: TGTGCCAGCACCCTGACAGGGGCTCTGAACTATGGCTACACCTTC. This gives the protein CASTLTGALNYGYTF.

This clonotype was seen many times. The rearrangement joins TRBV6-2 or TRBV6-3 to TRBJ2-6; D is ambiguous. CDR1 and CDR2 (germline): MNHEY, SVGEGT. This CDR3 has 16 residues. Trimming left V 7 bases short and J 0 bases short, with 13 bases between. CDR3 in DNA: TGTGCCAGCACCCCTGGGGTTACCTCTGGGGCCAACGTCCTGACTTTC. This translates into CASTPGVTSGANVLTF.

The table lists this clonotype with many counts. V usage is TRBV25-1 and J usage is TRBJ1-2; 10 nucleotides align to TRBD1. With 1 base clipped from V and 4 bases from J, the junction kept 12 bases outside the gene matches. This CDR3 contains 18 residues. Germline V lookup: CDR1 MGHDK, CDR2 SYGVNS. In nucleotides, the CDR3 is TGTGCCAGCAGTGAATCTAGATCCCGGACAGGGGGGAGCTATGGCTACACCTTC. Translating it yields CASSESRSRTGGSYGYTF.

This chain links TRBV11-2 with TRBJ1-2; 12 nucleotides align to TRBD1. Germline loops: CDR1 SGHAT, CDR2 FQNNGV. The ends lost 4 bases at V and 4 bases at J; junction bases unmatched: 7. This CDR3 has 16 amino acids. CDR3 amino acids: CASSYRDRGRVYGYTF. The CDR3 bases are TGTGCCAGCAGCTACCGGGACAGGGGGCGCGTCTATGGCTACACCTTC.

The chain has TRBV6-1 and TRBJ1-5; a possible D gene is TRBD1 (6 bases). The CDR3 runs 15 residues. Germline V gene sequence: CDR1 MNHNS, CDR2 SASEGT. V lost 5 bases and J 4 bases, leaving 15 bases between the germline ends. The CDR3 nucleotides read TGTGCCAGCAGTCCAGGGGCCACTCCTAATCAGCCCCAGCATTTT. Amino acid sequence: CASSPGATPNQPQHF.

This chain uses TRBV12-3 or TRBV12-4 with TRBJ1-2; perhaps TRBD1 as D (5 bases). This CDR3 contains 15 residues. V lost 5 bases, J lost 4 bases, and 17 bases lay in between. CDR3 amino acids: CASSPPTEVIYGYTF. Here the CDR3 DNA reads TGTGCCAGCAGTCCTCCGACAGAGGTTATCTATGGCTACACCTTC.

This clonotype was counted many times. This chain links TRBV6-5 with TRBJ1-5; TRBD1 is a possible D gene (5 bases). Germline assignment: CDR1 MNHEY and CDR2 SVGAGI. The CDR3 loop spans 16 amino acids. Between the trimmed V and J ends, which lost 4 bases and 2 bases, there was a span of 15 bases. CDR3 loop: CASSSSQGVGNQPQHF. CDR3 nucleotide sequence: TGTGCCAGCAGTTCCTCGCAGGGAGTAGGCAATCAGCCCCAGCATTTT.

This clonotype was counted ten times or more. The chain joins TRBV28 to TRBJ1-1; D unresolved. The germline V gene has CDR1 MDHEN and CDR2 SYDVKM. The ends were cut back, 2 bases at V and 1 base at J, with 8 bases in the middle. This CDR3 region has 14 residues. The chain's CDR3 is CASSLKQSNTEAFF. The CDR3 DNA follows: TGTGCCAGCAGTTTAAAGCAATCGAACACTGAAGCTTTCTTT.

This clonotype was recorded a few times. J is TRBJ2-5 and V is TRBV6-5; 7 nucleotides match TRBD1. J gave up 5 bases and V 4 bases, and 4 bases lay outside the gene matches. The germline V gene has CDR1 MNHEY and CDR2 SVGAGI. CDR3 length: 13 amino acids. CDR3 in DNA: TGTGCCAGCAGTTCGACAGGGTGGGAGACCCAGTACTTC. Translated, it gives CASSSTGWETQYF.